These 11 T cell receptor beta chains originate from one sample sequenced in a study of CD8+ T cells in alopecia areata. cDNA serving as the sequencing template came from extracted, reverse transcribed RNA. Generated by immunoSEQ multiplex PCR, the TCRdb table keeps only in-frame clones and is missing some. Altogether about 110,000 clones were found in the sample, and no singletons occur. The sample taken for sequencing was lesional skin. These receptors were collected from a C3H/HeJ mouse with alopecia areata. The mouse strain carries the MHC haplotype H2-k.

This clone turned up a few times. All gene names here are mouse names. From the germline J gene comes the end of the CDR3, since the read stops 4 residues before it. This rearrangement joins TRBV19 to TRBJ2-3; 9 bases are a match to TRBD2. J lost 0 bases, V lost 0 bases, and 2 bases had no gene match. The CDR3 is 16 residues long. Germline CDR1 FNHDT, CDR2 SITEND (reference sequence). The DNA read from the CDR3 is TGTGCCAGCAGTATAGGTTGGGGGGGCAGTGCAGAA. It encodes CASSIGWGGSAE. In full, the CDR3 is CASSIGWGGSAETLYF.

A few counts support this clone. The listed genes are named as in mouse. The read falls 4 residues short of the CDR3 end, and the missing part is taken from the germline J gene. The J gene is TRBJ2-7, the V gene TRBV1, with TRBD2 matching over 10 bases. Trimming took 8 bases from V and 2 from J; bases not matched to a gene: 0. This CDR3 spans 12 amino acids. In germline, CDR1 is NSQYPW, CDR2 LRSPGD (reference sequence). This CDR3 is CTCGTGAYEQYF. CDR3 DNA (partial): TGCACCTGCGGGACTGGGGCCTAT.

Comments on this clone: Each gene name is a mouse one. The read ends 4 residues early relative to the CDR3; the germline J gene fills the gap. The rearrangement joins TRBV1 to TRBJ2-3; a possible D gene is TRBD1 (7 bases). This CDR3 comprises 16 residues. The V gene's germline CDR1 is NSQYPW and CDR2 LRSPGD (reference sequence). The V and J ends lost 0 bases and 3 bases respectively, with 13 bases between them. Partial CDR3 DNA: TGCACCTGCAGTGCAGATCTTAAGGGGGCGGCAGAA. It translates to CTCSADLKGAAE. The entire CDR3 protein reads CTCSADLKGAAETLYF.

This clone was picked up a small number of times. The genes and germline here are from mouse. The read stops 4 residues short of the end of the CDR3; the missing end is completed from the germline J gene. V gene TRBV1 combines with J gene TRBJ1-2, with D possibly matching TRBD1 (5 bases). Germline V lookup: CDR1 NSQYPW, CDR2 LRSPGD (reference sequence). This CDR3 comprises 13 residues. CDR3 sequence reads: CTCSARGVPDYTF. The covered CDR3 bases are TGCACCTGCAGTGCGAGGGGTGTCCCC.

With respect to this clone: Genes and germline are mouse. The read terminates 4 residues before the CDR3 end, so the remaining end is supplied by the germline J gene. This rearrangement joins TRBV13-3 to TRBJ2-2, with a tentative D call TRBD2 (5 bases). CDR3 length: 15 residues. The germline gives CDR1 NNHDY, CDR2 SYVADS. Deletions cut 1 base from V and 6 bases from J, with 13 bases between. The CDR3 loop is CASSDWGLVSGQLYF. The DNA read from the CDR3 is TGTGCCAGCAGTGATTGGGGATTGGTTTCCGGG.

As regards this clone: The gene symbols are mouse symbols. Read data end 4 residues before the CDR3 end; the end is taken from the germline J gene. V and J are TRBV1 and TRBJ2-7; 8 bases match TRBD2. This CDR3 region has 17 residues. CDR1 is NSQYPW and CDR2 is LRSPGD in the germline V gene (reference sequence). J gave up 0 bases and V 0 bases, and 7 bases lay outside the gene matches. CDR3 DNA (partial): TGCACCTGCAGTGCAGATGGGTGGGGGGGGAGCTCCTAT. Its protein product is CTCSADGWGGSSY. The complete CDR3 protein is CTCSADGWGGSSYEQYF.

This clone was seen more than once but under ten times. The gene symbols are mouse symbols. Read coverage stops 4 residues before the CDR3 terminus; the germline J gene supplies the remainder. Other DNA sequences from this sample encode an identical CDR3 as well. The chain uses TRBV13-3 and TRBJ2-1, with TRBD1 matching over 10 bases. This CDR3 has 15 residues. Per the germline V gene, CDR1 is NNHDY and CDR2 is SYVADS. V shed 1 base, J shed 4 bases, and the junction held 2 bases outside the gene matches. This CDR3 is CASSDRGQGYAEQFF. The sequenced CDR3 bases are TGTGCCAGCAGTGATAGGGGACAGGGGTATGCT.

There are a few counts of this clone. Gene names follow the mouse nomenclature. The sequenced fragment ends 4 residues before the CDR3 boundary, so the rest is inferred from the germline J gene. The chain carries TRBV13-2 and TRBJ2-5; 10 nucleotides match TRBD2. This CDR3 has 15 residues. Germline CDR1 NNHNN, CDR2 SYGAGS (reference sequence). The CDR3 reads CASGDLGGREDTQYF. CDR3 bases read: TGTGCCAGCGGTGATCTGGGGGGGCGCGAAGAC.

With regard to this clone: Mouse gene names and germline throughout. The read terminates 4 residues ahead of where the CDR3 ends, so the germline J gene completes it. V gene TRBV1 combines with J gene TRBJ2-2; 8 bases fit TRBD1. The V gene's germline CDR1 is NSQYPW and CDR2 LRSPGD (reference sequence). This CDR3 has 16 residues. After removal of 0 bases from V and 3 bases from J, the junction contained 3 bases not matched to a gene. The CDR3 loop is CTCSAEVRGHTGQLYF. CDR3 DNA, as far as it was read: TGCACCTGCAGTGCAGAAGTCAGGGGGCACACCGGG.

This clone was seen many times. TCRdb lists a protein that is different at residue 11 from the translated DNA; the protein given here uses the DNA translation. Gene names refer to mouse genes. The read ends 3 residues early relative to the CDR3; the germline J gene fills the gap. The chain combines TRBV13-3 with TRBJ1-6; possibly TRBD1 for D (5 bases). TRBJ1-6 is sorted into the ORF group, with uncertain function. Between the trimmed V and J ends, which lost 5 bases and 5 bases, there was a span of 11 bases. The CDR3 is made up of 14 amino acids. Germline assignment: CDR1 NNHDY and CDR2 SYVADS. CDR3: CASRHGQNNSPLYF. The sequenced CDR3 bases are TGTGCCAGCAGACATGGACAAAATAATTCGCCC.

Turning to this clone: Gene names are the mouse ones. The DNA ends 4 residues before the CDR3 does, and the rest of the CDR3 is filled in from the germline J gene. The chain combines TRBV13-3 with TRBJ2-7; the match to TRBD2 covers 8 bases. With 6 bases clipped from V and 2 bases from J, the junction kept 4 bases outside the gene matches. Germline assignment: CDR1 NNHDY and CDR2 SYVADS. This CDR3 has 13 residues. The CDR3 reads CASTMTGAYEQYF. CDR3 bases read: TGTGCCAGCACGATGACTGGGGCCTAT.